Described below is a single T cell receptor (beta chain) sequence and its context. Its matching antigen is unknown. The record originates from a study of shared clonotypes between healthy human individuals. Genomic DNA from each subset was divided evenly over several immunoSEQ plates. The assay was immunoSEQ multiplex PCR, and TCRdb's table has in-frame clones only and misses some. There are a few hundred thousand clones in the sample; 96% occur only once, and around 0.32% lies in the top ten. Study-level findings and limits: Shared across a handful of donors were roughly 5.3% of the naive CD4 clonotypes. Rarefaction indicated that sorted-subset sequencing remained incomplete although depth was large. Larger richness was generally estimated for naive than memory subsets.

Sequencing was done on a sample of memory CD8+ T cells sorted from blood. Subset defined: CD45RO+ cells pooled with CCR7-negative TemRA cells. The sequence was obtained from a man aged 30 to 45 in good health.

The CDR3 here is CASSAYRGDRGEAFF. In nucleotides, the CDR3 is TGTGCCAGCAGCGCCTATCGCGGGGACCGGGGTGAAGCTTTCTTT. This chain uses TRBV9 with TRBJ1-1; TRBD1 might be the D (5 bases). The V gene lost 3 bases and the J gene lost 7 bases, with 19 bases spanning the gap. The germline CDR1 and CDR2 sequences are SGDLS and YYNGEE. This CDR3 is built from 15 residues. Supplemented by reference TRBV9 and TRBJ1-1, the full variable domain reads DSGVTQTPKHLITATGQRVTLRCSPRSGDLSVYWYQQSLDQGLQFLIQYYNGEERAKGNILERFSAQQFPDLHSELNLSSLELGDSALYFCASSAYRGDRGEAFFGQGTRLTVV.